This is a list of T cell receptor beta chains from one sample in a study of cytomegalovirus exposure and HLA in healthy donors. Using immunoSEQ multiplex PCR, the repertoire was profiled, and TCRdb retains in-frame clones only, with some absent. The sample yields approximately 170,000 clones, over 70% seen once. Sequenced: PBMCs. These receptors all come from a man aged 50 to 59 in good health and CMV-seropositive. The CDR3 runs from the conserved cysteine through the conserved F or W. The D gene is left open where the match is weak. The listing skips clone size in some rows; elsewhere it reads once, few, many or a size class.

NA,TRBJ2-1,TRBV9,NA,TGTGCCAGCAGCCCCCTAGGGGTTAGGGAGCAGTTCTTC,CASSPLGVREQFF
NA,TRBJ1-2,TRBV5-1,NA,TGCGCCAGCAGCTTCGGGCAGGGATCGGCTGGCTACACCTTC,CASSFGQGSAGYTF
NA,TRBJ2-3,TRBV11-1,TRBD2,TGTGCCAGCAGAACGTTAGCGGGAGACACAGATACGCAGTATTTT,CASRTLAGDTDTQYF
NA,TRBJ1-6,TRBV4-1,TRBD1,TGCGCCAGCAGACTCCCCGGGACAGGGAAGTCACCCCTCCACTTT,CASRLPGTGKSPLHF
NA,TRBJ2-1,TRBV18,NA,TGTGCCAGCTCACCGTTGGACAGTTTCGGCAATGAGCAGTTCTTC,CASSPLDSFGNEQFF
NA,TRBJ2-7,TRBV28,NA,TGTGCCAGCAGTTTACTTGCCCAGCGACAGGCCTCCTTC,CASSLLAQRQASF
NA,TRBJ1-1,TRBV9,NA,TGTGCCAGCAGCGTAGGACAGCACACTGAAGCTTTCTTT,CASSVGQHTEAFF
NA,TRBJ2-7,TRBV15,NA,TGTGCCACCAGCAGAGAATCGGGCACAGACTACTACGAGCAGTACTTC,CATSRESGTDYYEQYF
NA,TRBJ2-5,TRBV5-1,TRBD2,TGCGCCAGCAGCTCGGGACTAGCGGGGGACTTAGCCCAAGAGACCCAGTACTTC,CASSSGLAGDLAQETQYF
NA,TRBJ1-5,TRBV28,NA,TGTGCCAGCAGCCCGCACAGGAACAATCAGCCCCAGCATTTT,CASSPHRNNQPQHF
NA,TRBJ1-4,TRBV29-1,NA,TGCAGCGTTTCTGCAACTAATGAAAAACTGTTTTTT,CSVSATNEKLFF
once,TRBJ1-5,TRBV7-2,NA,TGTGCCAGCAGCTTAAGGGGAGGCGGCAATCAGCCCCAGCATTTT,CASSLRGGGNQPQHF
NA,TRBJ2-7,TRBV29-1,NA,TGCAGCGTTGAAGAGGAAGTGGCGGGTCAAGCGGGGCAGTACTTC,CSVEEEVAGQAGQYF
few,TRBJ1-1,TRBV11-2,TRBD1,TGTGCCAGCAGCTCCCAGGGGGCCCTTGAAGCTTTCTTT,CASSSQGALEAFF